The source of this T cell receptor beta chain is a study of somatic mutations in T cells in chronic GVHD (dated by TCRdb to about 2020). Trimming removed 6 bases from V and 2 bases from J; the gene matches leave 6 bases unexplained. Via the germline V gene, CDR1 is SNHLY and CDR2 FYNNEI. From the cysteine through the phenylalanine, the CDR3 covers 14 amino acids. The CDR3 DNA has 42 bases and is translated from base 1. Isolated genomic DNA was used for TCRbeta deep sequencing. The immunoSEQ assay, provided as a commercial service, was used for both TCRbeta CDR3 sequencing and the initial data processing. Processing in the source paper ran as follows. Reads were demultiplexed, adapter and primer sequences were removed, similar clones were merged by frequency-ratio clustering, and V, D, J genes were annotated with IMGT. Not all clones reach the TCRdb copy of this immuneACCESS table, which keeps in-frame sequences only. Checked studies attribute under half of the gap to unresolved V genes and leave the rest unexplained. D and trimming come from the DNA, and the V and J calls and clone size come from that table. This sample comprises around 13,000 clones, around 80% of them detected only once. Of the sample, roughly 32% falls within the top ten clones.

Sorting staining used anti-CD3, anti-CD4, anti-CD8 and a Vbeta20 antibody from the IOTest Beta Mark kit on a FACSAria III, with purity above 99%. Peripheral blood was collected in sodium heparin tubes and mononuclear cells were isolated by Ficoll-Paque PLUS density gradient centrifugation. Before TCRbeta deep sequencing, the CD4+ Vbeta20+, CD4+ Vbeta20-, and CD8+ T cell fractions were FACS-sorted. For this clone: Its antigen is unknown. The sample holds no much larger clone one base away, and base qualities are not on file.

Material for sequencing was Vbeta20-negative CD4+ T cells from blood. Per the publication, the cell subset or site label means: CD4+ T cells sorted as TCR Vbeta20 negative by flow cytometry. The sequence came from a male patient aged 45-60 years with chronic graft-versus-host disease. After a transplant, some of the T cells may come from the graft donor. The chain is made from TRBV2 and TRBJ1-2, with TRBD1 identical over 7 junction bases. The sequenced DNA is TGTGCCAGCAGAGGGGACAGCACCAACTATGGCTACACCTTC. Protein translation: CASRGDSTNYGYTF.